Listed below are T cell receptor beta chains from one sample, sequenced in a study of PD-1 blockade in classical Hodgkin lymphoma. Data came from immunoSEQ multiplex PCR; TCRdb stores just in-frame clones and leaves some out. Of about 12,000 clones in the sample, around 80% were seen once. The sequenced sample was CD4+ T cells from blood, obtained at baseline. The source is a human donor with classical Hodgkin lymphoma. The CDR3 runs from the conserved cysteine through the conserved F or W. A D gene is named only where the DNA matches it firmly. Size is omitted from some rows. Given values are once, few, many or a class for expanded clones.

CDR3nt: TGCGCCAGCAGCTTAAGAAGCACCGGGACCCCCCTGAATAATGAGCAGTTCTTC
CDR3aa: CASSLRSTGTPLNNEQFF
j_gene: TRBJ2-1
d_gene: NA
abundance: NA
v_gene: TRBV5-1

CDR3nt: TGTGCCAGTAGTACCGGTCTAGCGGTCCAAGAGACCCAGTACTTC
CDR3aa: CASSTGLAVQETQYF
j_gene: TRBJ2-5
d_gene: TRBD2
abundance: NA
v_gene: TRBV19

CDR3nt: TGTGCCAGCTCACGTTCGGGACAGGGCGACACCGGGGAGCTGTTTTTT
CDR3aa: CASSRSGQGDTGELFF
j_gene: TRBJ2-2
d_gene: TRBD1
abundance: NA
v_gene: TRBV18

CDR3nt: TGTGCCAGCAGTGCACACGTGGCGGATGAAAAACTGTTTTTT
CDR3aa: CASSAHVADEKLFF
j_gene: TRBJ1-4
d_gene: NA
abundance: NA
v_gene: TRBV2

CDR3nt: TGCGCCAGCAGCGCTACAGGGATCCAAGGACAGCCCCAGCATTTT
CDR3aa: CASSATGIQGQPQHF
j_gene: TRBJ1-5
d_gene: NA
abundance: NA
v_gene: TRBV5-1

CDR3nt: TGCGCCAGCAGCCCGACCAGGCGCTCTGGGGCCAACGTCCTGACTTTC
CDR3aa: CASSPTRRSGANVLTF
j_gene: TRBJ2-6
d_gene: NA
abundance: NA
v_gene: TRBV4-3

CDR3nt: TGTGCCAGTAGTGTACATGTTCCCTACGAGCAGTACTTC
CDR3aa: CASSVHVPYEQYF
j_gene: TRBJ2-7
d_gene: NA
abundance: once
v_gene: TRBV19

CDR3nt: TGTGCCAGCGGACAGGGGGCTAGCACAGATACGCAGTATTTT
CDR3aa: CASGQGASTDTQYF
j_gene: TRBJ2-3
d_gene: TRBD1
abundance: NA
v_gene: TRBV2

CDR3nt: TGTGCCAGCTCAGGACGGGGACTCGGGGCCAACGTCCTGACTTTC
CDR3aa: CASSGRGLGANVLTF
j_gene: TRBJ2-6
d_gene: NA
abundance: NA
v_gene: TRBV19

CDR3nt: TGTGCCACCTCAGGGGACCAAGAGACCCAGTACTTC
CDR3aa: CATSGDQETQYF
j_gene: TRBJ2-5
d_gene: NA
abundance: once
v_gene: TRBV2

CDR3nt: TGTGCCAGCAGCTTGGCCGGGACAGGGGTTGGGGAGCAGTACTTC
CDR3aa: CASSLAGTGVGEQYF
j_gene: TRBJ2-7
d_gene: TRBD1
abundance: NA
v_gene: TRBV5-4

CDR3nt: TGCGCCAGCAGCCAAGGGTGGGGCGTGACGGCCAAAAACATTCAGTACTTC
CDR3aa: CASSQGWGVTAKNIQYF
j_gene: TRBJ2-4
d_gene: NA
abundance: few
v_gene: TRBV4-3

CDR3nt: TGCGCCAGCAGCCAAGATCTTGGGGGAGGTAAAGGCTATGGCTACACCTTC
CDR3aa: CASSQDLGGGKGYGYTF
j_gene: TRBJ1-2
d_gene: NA
abundance: once
v_gene: TRBV4-3

CDR3nt: TGTGCCACCAGCAGAGATGATTTTCCGGGGGAGGGCTACACCTTC
CDR3aa: CATSRDDFPGEGYTF
j_gene: TRBJ1-2
d_gene: NA
abundance: NA
v_gene: TRBV15

CDR3nt: TGTGCCAGCAGCTCCGCCTACGAGCAGTACTTC
CDR3aa: CASSSAYEQYF
j_gene: TRBJ2-7
d_gene: NA
abundance: NA
v_gene: TRBV11-3

CDR3nt: TGTGCCAGCTCAACCTTTGGCGGTAGCACAGATACGCAGTATTTT
CDR3aa: CASSTFGGSTDTQYF
j_gene: TRBJ2-3
d_gene: NA
abundance: once
v_gene: TRBV18

CDR3nt: TGTGCCAGCAGCTTGTGGACAGGGAAGAACACTGAAGCTTTCTTT
CDR3aa: CASSLWTGKNTEAFF
j_gene: TRBJ1-1
d_gene: TRBD1
abundance: NA
v_gene: TRBV5-5

CDR3nt: TGTGCCAGCAGCTCTCGGGACAGGGTTTGGACTGAAGCTTTCTTT
CDR3aa: CASSSRDRVWTEAFF
j_gene: TRBJ1-1
d_gene: TRBD1
abundance: NA
v_gene: TRBV28

CDR3nt: TGTGCCAGCAGCTTGCCCCCGGGCTACGAGCAGTACTTC
CDR3aa: CASSLPPGYEQYF
j_gene: TRBJ2-7
d_gene: NA
abundance: NA
v_gene: TRBV7-9

CDR3nt: TGTGCCAGTAGTACTTGGACAGCCCAAGAGACCCAGTACTTC
CDR3aa: CASSTWTAQETQYF
j_gene: TRBJ2-5
d_gene: NA
abundance: NA
v_gene: TRBV19

CDR3nt: TGTGCCAGCAGTTACTCCGGGCGGGGGGCGGGGGAGACCCAGTACTTC
CDR3aa: CASSYSGRGAGETQYF
j_gene: TRBJ2-5
d_gene: TRBD2
abundance: NA
v_gene: TRBV6-5

CDR3nt: TGTGCCACCAGCAGAGATTTTGGGAGCCGGTTGGCAGATACGCAGTATTTT
CDR3aa: CATSRDFGSRLADTQYF
j_gene: TRBJ2-3
d_gene: NA
abundance: NA
v_gene: TRBV15

CDR3nt: TGTGCCAGCAGCTTGGTAGGGGATAGCTCTGAAGCTTTCTTT
CDR3aa: CASSLVGDSSEAFF
j_gene: TRBJ1-1
d_gene: NA
abundance: NA
v_gene: TRBV5-5

CDR3nt: TGTGCCAGCAGCCACGGGACAGGGGTTTCACCCCTCCACTTT
CDR3aa: CASSHGTGVSPLHF
j_gene: TRBJ1-6
d_gene: TRBD1
abundance: few
v_gene: TRBV7-6

CDR3nt: TGTGCCAGCACCCCTAGGGGGGCGTGGGGTGAAAAACTGTTTTTT
CDR3aa: CASTPRGAWGEKLFF
j_gene: TRBJ1-4
d_gene: NA
abundance: NA
v_gene: TRBV6-6

CDR3nt: TGTGCCAGTACCGCTCACAGGGGGCGCCTCGGAAACACCATATATTTT
CDR3aa: CASTAHRGRLGNTIYF
j_gene: TRBJ1-3
d_gene: TRBD1
abundance: few
v_gene: TRBV19

CDR3nt: TGTGCCAGCAGCATGACCCCAATGGCGTTCTCCTACGAGCAGTACTTC
CDR3aa: CASSMTPMAFSYEQYF
j_gene: TRBJ2-7
d_gene: NA
abundance: NA
v_gene: TRBV7-2

CDR3nt: TGTGCCTGGAATCAAGAGAACACTGAAGCTTTCTTT
CDR3aa: CAWNQENTEAFF
j_gene: TRBJ1-1
d_gene: NA
abundance: few
v_gene: TRBV30

CDR3nt: TGTGCCATACGGATACAGGGCTATGGCTACACCTTC
CDR3aa: CAIRIQGYGYTF
j_gene: TRBJ1-2
d_gene: NA
abundance: NA
v_gene: TRBV28

CDR3nt: TGTGCCAGCACACGGGGACAGGGCCTCGCTGAAGCTTTCTTT
CDR3aa: CASTRGQGLAEAFF
j_gene: TRBJ1-1
d_gene: TRBD1
abundance: NA
v_gene: TRBV6-5

CDR3nt: TGTGCCAGCAGTGAAGTTTTAGACAGATATAGCAATCAGCCCCAGCATTTT
CDR3aa: CASSEVLDRYSNQPQHF
j_gene: TRBJ1-5
d_gene: NA
abundance: NA
v_gene: TRBV6-1

CDR3nt: TGTGCCAGCACCTCGTCGACAGGTTTGAACACTGAAGCTTTCTTT
CDR3aa: CASTSSTGLNTEAFF
j_gene: TRBJ1-1
d_gene: NA
abundance: NA
v_gene: TRBV7-2

CDR3nt: TGTGCCAGCAGCACCCGGGGACAGGGGCAAGAGACCCAGTACTTC
CDR3aa: CASSTRGQGQETQYF
j_gene: TRBJ2-5
d_gene: TRBD1
abundance: NA
v_gene: TRBV9

CDR3nt: TGTGCCTGGAGCGTGGGGGGCGAGCAGTACTTC
CDR3aa: CAWSVGGEQYF
j_gene: TRBJ2-7
d_gene: NA
abundance: NA
v_gene: TRBV30

CDR3nt: TGTGCCAGCAGGCGACAGGGGGCTTCTACTTATGGTGAAGCTTTCTTT
CDR3aa: CASRRQGASTYGEAFF
j_gene: TRBJ1-1
d_gene: TRBD1
abundance: NA
v_gene: TRBV7-9

CDR3nt: TGTGCCAGCAGCCCAATCATCGGGGGACTCACAGATACGCAGTATTTT
CDR3aa: CASSPIIGGLTDTQYF
j_gene: TRBJ2-3
d_gene: NA
abundance: NA
v_gene: TRBV7-9

CDR3nt: TGTGCCAGCTCACTCTTACAGGGGGCTGGTAATGAAAAACTGTTTTTT
CDR3aa: CASSLLQGAGNEKLFF
j_gene: TRBJ1-4
d_gene: TRBD1
abundance: NA
v_gene: TRBV18

CDR3nt: TGCGCCAGCAGCCCAATTGGCGGGGGGGCAGATACGCAGTATTTT
CDR3aa: CASSPIGGGADTQYF
j_gene: TRBJ2-3
d_gene: TRBD2
abundance: NA
v_gene: TRBV5-1

CDR3nt: TGTGCCAGCTCCCTTAAACTTGCGAACACTGAAGCTTTCTTT
CDR3aa: CASSLKLANTEAFF
j_gene: TRBJ1-1
d_gene: NA
abundance: few
v_gene: TRBV18

CDR3nt: TGTGCCATCAGGTCAGACAGGACCACAGATACGCAGTATTTT
CDR3aa: CAIRSDRTTDTQYF
j_gene: TRBJ2-3
d_gene: NA
abundance: once
v_gene: TRBV10-3

CDR3nt: TGTGCCAGCAGCCAGGACAGGGGGAGGAACGAGCAGTACTTC
CDR3aa: CASSQDRGRNEQYF
j_gene: TRBJ2-7
d_gene: TRBD1
abundance: NA
v_gene: TRBV28

CDR3nt: TGTGCCAGCAGCTTGATGGTCGGGTCAGCTAAGACTGAAGCTTTCTTT
CDR3aa: CASSLMVGSAKTEAFF
j_gene: TRBJ1-1
d_gene: NA
abundance: NA
v_gene: TRBV5-4

CDR3nt: TGTGCCATCAGTGAGGACGCAGCCATTGGCACAGATACGCAGTATTTT
CDR3aa: CAISEDAAIGTDTQYF
j_gene: TRBJ2-3
d_gene: NA
abundance: once
v_gene: TRBV10-3

CDR3nt: TGTGCCAGCAGTGAAGGGGGTTTCTCCTACGAGCAGTACTTC
CDR3aa: CASSEGGFSYEQYF
j_gene: TRBJ2-7
d_gene: NA
abundance: NA
v_gene: TRBV6-5

CDR3nt: TGCAGCGTTGACGGCGAGCCATGGACAGATACGCAGTATTTT
CDR3aa: CSVDGEPWTDTQYF
j_gene: TRBJ2-3
d_gene: NA
abundance: once
v_gene: TRBV29-1

CDR3nt: TGTGCCAGCAGCTTCAGGGACTCCCAAGAGACCCAGTACTTC
CDR3aa: CASSFRDSQETQYF
j_gene: TRBJ2-5
d_gene: NA
abundance: NA
v_gene: TRBV5-4

CDR3nt: TGTGCCAGTAGTGACCGGGACAGGGGAAAGAAGTTCTTC
CDR3aa: CASSDRDRGKKFF
j_gene: TRBJ2-1
d_gene: TRBD1
abundance: NA
v_gene: TRBV19

CDR3nt: TGTGCCTGGAGTAGTGGGGGCAATCAGCCCCAGCATTTT
CDR3aa: CAWSSGGNQPQHF
j_gene: TRBJ1-5
d_gene: NA
abundance: NA
v_gene: TRBV30

CDR3nt: TGTGCCAGCAGTGTGGGACAGGGGGCGAACACCGGGGAGCTGTTTTTT
CDR3aa: CASSVGQGANTGELFF
j_gene: TRBJ2-2
d_gene: TRBD1
abundance: NA
v_gene: TRBV2

CDR3nt: TGTGCCACCAGCAGAGTAGCGGGGGGCCCCACAGATACGCAGTATTTT
CDR3aa: CATSRVAGGPTDTQYF
j_gene: TRBJ2-3
d_gene: TRBD2
abundance: NA
v_gene: TRBV15

CDR3nt: TGTGCCAGCAGCTTTCTCGACAGACCCTACGAGCAGTACTTC
CDR3aa: CASSFLDRPYEQYF
j_gene: TRBJ2-7
d_gene: NA
abundance: once
v_gene: TRBV5-4

CDR3nt: TGTGCCAGCAGCCCCTTCGGGCCTCCGGGGGAGACCCAGTACTTC
CDR3aa: CASSPFGPPGETQYF
j_gene: TRBJ2-5
d_gene: NA
abundance: NA
v_gene: TRBV5-5

CDR3nt: TGTGCCAGCAGCTTGGACTCTGGTTTGTCCTACGAGCAGTACTTC
CDR3aa: CASSLDSGLSYEQYF
j_gene: TRBJ2-7
d_gene: NA
abundance: few
v_gene: TRBV5-4

CDR3nt: TGCAGCGCACTTATCACGAGGGAGACCCAGTACTTC
CDR3aa: CSALITRETQYF
j_gene: TRBJ2-5
d_gene: NA
abundance: NA
v_gene: TRBV29-1

CDR3nt: TGCGCCAGCAGCCGAGGCTCCGGGACAGGGGGCAATCAGCCCCAGCATTTT
CDR3aa: CASSRGSGTGGNQPQHF
j_gene: TRBJ1-5
d_gene: TRBD1
abundance: few
v_gene: TRBV5-1

CDR3nt: TGTGCCAGCAGCTTAGTACGTGGGGACGAGCAGTACTTC
CDR3aa: CASSLVRGDEQYF
j_gene: TRBJ2-7
d_gene: NA
abundance: few
v_gene: TRBV7-9

CDR3nt: TGTGCCAGCAGCTTGCTTAGAGCGACTAGCACAGATACGCAGTATTTT
CDR3aa: CASSLLRATSTDTQYF
j_gene: TRBJ2-3
d_gene: NA
abundance: NA
v_gene: TRBV14

CDR3nt: TGTGCCAGCTCACCAGGGGCGGAGTCTGGAAACACCATATATTTT
CDR3aa: CASSPGAESGNTIYF
j_gene: TRBJ1-3
d_gene: NA
abundance: NA
v_gene: TRBV18

CDR3nt: TGTGCCAGTATCCCAGCGACACCCTCCTACGAGCAGTACTTC
CDR3aa: CASIPATPSYEQYF
j_gene: TRBJ2-7
d_gene: NA
abundance: few
v_gene: TRBV19

CDR3nt: TGCAGCACGCGGGGGGGAATCAACTCGTTAACCACCGGGGAGCTGTTTTTT
CDR3aa: CSTRGGINSLTTGELFF
j_gene: TRBJ2-2
d_gene: TRBD2
abundance: NA
v_gene: TRBV29-1